This TCR beta chain is from a study of blood T cell repertoires in COVID-19. Authors' analysis steps: Estimated nucleated cell counts came from reference gene primer amplification. Measured with immunoSEQ multiplex PCR; TCRdb has only the in-frame clones, and not every one. Clonal size and the V and J genes are those of that table, whereas D and trimming came from the DNA. The table has 29,000 or so clones, less than 90% seen once. This CDR3 region has 15 residues. Between the trimmed V and J ends, which lost 5 bases and 0 bases, there was a span of 10 bases. Germline V gene lookup returns CDR1 SGHAT and CDR2 FQNNGV.

The chain has TRBV11-2 and TRBJ1-4; the D gene is possibly TRBD1 (6 bases). This sequence originates from a man older than 75 with active COVID-19. The sample comprised peripheral blood. The CDR3 reads CASSLRQATNEKLFF. CDR3 nucleotides: TGTGCCAGCAGCCTCCGACAGGCAACTAATGAAAAACTGTTTTTT. Full variable domain (missing parts from reference TRBV11-2 and TRBJ1-4): EAGVAQSPRYKIIEKRQSVAFWCNPISGHATLYWYQQILGQGPKLLIQFQNNGVVDDSQLPKDRFSAERLKGVDSTLKIQPAKLEDSAVYLCASSLRQATNEKLFFGSGTQLSVL.